Following are 27 T cell receptor beta chains from one sample sequenced in a study of long-term antiretroviral therapy in people with HIV. A v3.0 immunoSEQ assay was performed at survey level. The method was immunoSEQ multiplex PCR; TCRdb's version includes in-frame clones alone and lacks a portion of them. There are some 18,000 clones in the sample; over 75% occur only once, and roughly 4.5% lies in the top ten. Sample: unsorted PBMCs, taken 0.1 years before starting antiretroviral therapy. These receptors were taken from a young man with HIV.

This clone was counted a few times. V and J are TRBV30 and TRBJ1-2; a possible D gene is TRBD1 (6 bases). Germline V lookup: CDR1 GTSNPN, CDR2 SVGIG (reference sequence). The CDR3 is 12 residues long. V was clipped by 2 bases and J by 6 bases, with 10 bases between them. The CDR3 sequence is CAWSTGKDGYTF. CDR3 sequence (DNA): TGTGCCTGGAGTACAGGGAAGGATGGCTACACCTTC.

The rearrangement uses TRBV19 and TRBJ1-5; D ambiguous. The length of the CDR3 is 12 residues. Germline loops: CDR1 LNHDA, CDR2 SQIVND (reference sequence). V was shortened by 3 bases and J by 4 bases, with 4 bases between the two germline ends. The chain's CDR3 is CASSMRNQPQHF. The CDR3 DNA sequence: TGTGCCAGTAGTATGAGAAATCAGCCCCAGCATTTT. The full variable domain, rest sourced from reference TRBV19 and TRBJ1-5, is DGGITQSPKYLFRKEGQNVTLSCEQNLNHDAMYWYRQDPGQGLRLIYYSQIVNDFQKGDIAEGYSVSREKKESFPLTVTSAQKNPTAFYLCASSMRNQPQHFGDGTRLSIL.

The V gene is TRBV2, the J gene TRBJ2-1; D possibly corresponds to TRBD2 (5 bases). This CDR3 spans 16 amino acids. CDR1 is SNHLY and CDR2 is FYNNEI in the germline V gene. V lost 5 bases and J 6 bases, leaving 20 bases between the germline ends. CDR3: CASSFRVEVPFNEQFF. CDR3 sequence (DNA): TGTGCCAGCAGTTTCCGGGTGGAGGTCCCGTTCAATGAGCAGTTCTTC.

The chain joins TRBV23-1 to TRBJ2-7, with D unclear. TRBV23-1 is flagged as an ORF with uncertain function. CDR3 length: 12 residues. Trimming pared 0 bases from V and 6 bases from J, leaving 6 bases between. This CDR3 reads CASSQSPGEQYF. The CDR3, as DNA: TGCGCCAGCAGTCAATCTCCGGGCGAGCAGTACTTC.

The J gene is TRBJ2-3, the V gene TRBV6-6; 8 bases are shared with TRBD2. CDR3 length: 16 residues. The trim removed 6 bases at V and 2 bases at J, leaving 10 bases unmatched. The germline gives CDR1 MNHNY, CDR2 SVGAGI (reference sequence). The CDR3 loop is CASRPGVAGPTDTQYF. CDR3 coding DNA: TGTGCCAGCAGGCCCGGGGTAGCGGGGCCCACAGATACGCAGTATTTT.

The chain employs TRBV9 and TRBJ1-2, with 8 bases lining up with TRBD1. CDR1 is SGDLS, CDR2 YYNGEE, per germline. This CDR3 has 15 amino acids. The V gene end was trimmed by 0 bases and the J gene end by 2 bases; junction bases not matched to a gene: 3. The CDR3, as DNA: TGTGCCAGCAGCGTAGGGGGGACAGGAAACTATGGCTACACCTTC. It yields the protein CASSVGGTGNYGYTF.

This chain joins TRBV5-6 and TRBJ2-2, with D possibly TRBD2 on 6 matching bases. With 2 bases removed from V and 6 bases from J, the gap between germline ends came to 8 bases. Germline values: CDR1 SGHDT, CDR2 YYEEEE. The CDR3 length is 13 residues. CDR3 coding DNA: TGTGCCAGCAGCTTTCGGGGGTCCGGGGAGCTGTTTTTT. Its protein product is CASSFRGSGELFF.

The rearrangement links TRBV11-2 to TRBJ2-7; 9 bases agree with TRBD1. The CDR3 is 14 residues long. Germline V CDR1 and CDR2: SGHAT, FQNNGV. J gave up 4 bases and V 0 bases, and 1 base lay outside the gene matches. This chain's CDR3 is CASSLEQGAYEQYF. CDR3 nucleotide sequence: TGTGCCAGCAGCTTAGAACAGGGGGCTTACGAGCAGTACTTC.

In DNA form, the CDR3 reads TGTGCCACTTATAATAGAGCGGGAGCAAGGTTCAATGAGCAGTTCTTC. This translates into CATYNRAGARFNEQFF. This chain joins TRBV28 and TRBJ2-1; 8 bases map to TRBD2. V trimming: 10 bases; J trimming: 6 bases; junction bases outside the gene matches: 17. Germline V gene data show CDR1 as MDHEN and CDR2 as SYDVKM. The CDR3 has 16 residues.

This chain joins TRBV7-7 and TRBJ2-1, with D unclear. Trimming removed 1 base at V and 4 bases at J, with 5 bases between. Germline V CDR1 and CDR2: SSHAT, FNYEAQ (reference sequence). The CDR3 sequence is 13 residues long. This CDR3 is CASSLGLYNEQFF. The CDR3 DNA reads as TGTGCCAGCAGCTTAGGACTTTACAATGAGCAGTTCTTC.

The rearrangement uses TRBV4-2 and TRBJ2-5, with 8 bases that match TRBD2. V shed 1 base, J shed 1 base, and the junction held 5 bases outside the gene matches. CDR3 size: 16 residues. Germline CDR1 LGHNA, CDR2 YNFKEQ. This CDR3 reads CASSQGATSGQETQYF. The CDR3 bases are TGTGCCAGCAGCCAAGGGGCAACTAGCGGCCAAGAGACCCAGTACTTC.

The rearrangement uses TRBV28 and TRBJ2-1; 10 bases align to TRBD2. Germline lookup yields CDR1 MDHEN and CDR2 SYDVKM. The V and J ends lost 3 bases and 4 bases, in that order; junction bases with no gene match: 3. The CDR3 is 15 residues long. CDR3 loop: CASSFGTSAYNEQFF. CDR3 nucleotide sequence: TGTGCCAGCAGTTTTGGGACTAGCGCTTACAATGAGCAGTTCTTC.

V gene TRBV5-1 combines with J gene TRBJ2-7; D is possibly TRBD1 (6 bases). Germline V CDR1 and CDR2: SGHRS, YFSETQ. The CDR3 length is 16 residues. Trimming removed 2 bases at V and 2 bases at J, with 17 bases between. The CDR3, as DNA: TGCGCCAGCAGCTTTGGGTTTTCGGGACAAACCTACGAGCAGTACTTC. Its protein is CASSFGFSGQTYEQYF.

The rearrangement joins TRBV9 to TRBJ1-3, with D uncertain. The CDR3 spans 14 residues. The V gene lost 2 bases and the J gene lost 0 bases, with 6 bases spanning the gap. Germline CDR1 reads SGDLS; CDR2 reads YYNGEE. The chain's CDR3 is CASSVLGSGNTIYF. The CDR3 DNA sequence: TGTGCCAGCAGCGTTTTAGGCTCTGGAAACACCATATATTTT. Full variable domain (outside the CDR3, taken from reference TRBV9 and TRBJ1-3): DSGVTQTPKHLITATGQRVTLRCSPRSGDLSVYWYQQSLDQGLQFLIQYYNGEERAKGNILERFSAQQFPDLHSELNLSSLELGDSALYFCASSVLGSGNTIYFGEGSWLTVV.

The CDR3 nucleotides are TGTGCCAGCAGCAAACCTCAGACTAGCGGGAACTTCTACGAGCAGTACTTC. It encodes CASSKPQTSGNFYEQYF. The V and J genes are TRBV7-6 and TRBJ2-7, with 11 bases lining up with TRBD2. Germline V gene data show CDR1 as SGHVS and CDR2 as FNYEAQ. This CDR3 has 17 amino acids. The V and J ends lost 5 bases and 3 bases, in that order; junction bases with no gene match: 12.

The chain joins TRBV5-8 to TRBJ1-2; D is perhaps TRBD1 (6 bases). With 5 bases removed from V and 8 bases from J, the gap between germline ends came to 16 bases. CDR3 size: 13 residues. Germline loops: CDR1 SGHTS, CDR2 YDEGEE. The CDR3 loop is CASRIQGLQGYTF. The DNA for the CDR3 is TGTGCCAGCAGGATACAGGGCCTCCAGGGCTACACCTTC.

This sequence joins TRBV9 and TRBJ1-5, with D hard to call. This CDR3 contains 15 residues. Germline values: CDR1 SGDLS, CDR2 YYNGEE. V lost 5 bases and J 0 bases, leaving 12 bases between the germline ends. CDR3 loop: CASSLSGDSNQPQHF. In nucleotides, the CDR3 is TGTGCCAGCAGTTTGTCAGGAGATAGCAATCAGCCCCAGCATTTT.

The chain employs TRBV28 and TRBJ1-1; possible D gene TRBD1, 5 bases. The length of the CDR3 is 12 residues. Germline values: CDR1 MDHEN, CDR2 SYDVKM. Trimming stripped 4 bases from V and 4 bases from J, with 7 bases between. The CDR3 nucleotides are TGTGCCAGCAGTTGGGACGGCACTGAAGCTTTCTTT. As protein: CASSWDGTEAFF. Complete variable domain (other parts from reference TRBV28 and TRBJ1-1): DVKVTQSSRYLVKRTGEKVFLECVQDMDHENMFWYRQDPGLGLRLIYFSYDVKMKEKGDIPEGYSVSREKKERFSLILESASTNQTSMYLCASSWDGTEAFFGQGTRLTVV.

The rearrangement links TRBV7-2 to TRBJ2-7; the D gene could be TRBD1 or TRBD2 (5 bases each). Germline CDR1 SGHTA, CDR2 FQGNSA. The V end lost 3 bases, the J end lost 9 bases, and 15 bases lay between the germline ends. This CDR3 comprises 13 residues. The CDR3 DNA sequence: TGTGCCAGCAGCTTGGTCGGGGCTCGTGGGCAGTACTTC. Amino acids: CASSLVGARGQYF.

This clone was found a few times. The chain carries TRBV7-3 and TRBJ2-2; D perhaps matches TRBD2 (7 bases). V was trimmed by 5 bases and J by 6 bases, leaving 16 bases between them. CDR3 size: 15 residues. The V gene's germline CDR1 is SGHTA and CDR2 FQGTGA. DNA of the CDR3: TGTGCCAGCAGCCCAGGGGACTATAACGCCGGGGAGCTGTTTTTT. It specifies CASSPGDYNAGELFF.

This clone was observed a handful of times. The chain is built from TRBV4-1 and TRBJ1-2; 8 positions match TRBD1. Germline lookup yields CDR1 MGHRA and CDR2 YSYEKL. Trimming removed 1 base from V and 8 bases from J; junction bases left unmatched: 9. The CDR3 is made up of 15 amino acids. This chain's CDR3 is CASSQVVRGRGGYTF. The DNA for the CDR3 is TGCGCCAGCAGCCAAGTAGTCAGGGGGCGTGGAGGCTACACCTTC.

This clone was seen just once. V is TRBV18 and J is TRBJ1-3; TRBD1 agrees at 7 bases. This CDR3 contains 15 residues. CDR1 KGHSH and CDR2 LQKENI come from the germline V gene. Unmatched junction bases numbered 2, after V lost 3 bases and J lost 0 bases. The CDR3 DNA sequence: TGTGCCAGCTCACCCGGACAGGACTCTGGAAACACCATATATTTT. It encodes CASSPGQDSGNTIYF. Combining the CDR3 with reference TRBV18 and TRBJ1-3 gives the whole variable domain NAGVMQNPRHLVRRRGQEARLRCSPMKGHSHVYWYRQLPEEGLKFMVYLQKENIIDESGMPKERFSAEFPKEGPSILRIQQVVRGDSAAYFCASSPGQDSGNTIYFGEGSWLTVV.

J is TRBJ1-3 and V is TRBV4-2; 7 bases map to TRBD1. The J segment lost 7 bases and the V segment lost 0 bases, leaving 6 bases of the junction unmatched. The CDR3 spans 15 residues. Germline lookup yields CDR1 LGHNA and CDR2 YNFKEQ. This CDR3 is CASSQEQGNPNTIYF. The CDR3 region has the DNA TGTGCCAGCAGCCAAGAACAGGGGAACCCCAACACCATATATTTT.

The chain combines TRBV4-2 with TRBJ2-7, with 12 bases lining up with TRBD2. Losses at the gene ends were 1 base for V and 2 bases for J; bases not matched to a gene: 0. CDR3 length: 15 residues. Germline CDR1 LGHNA, CDR2 YNFKEQ. CDR3 loop: CASSQGLAGAYEQYF. The CDR3 region has the DNA TGTGCCAGCAGCCAAGGACTAGCGGGGGCCTACGAGCAGTACTTC.

The chain employs TRBV7-9 and TRBJ2-1, with D perhaps matching TRBD2 (6 bases). This CDR3 has 14 residues. V lost 6 bases and J 6 bases, leaving 15 bases between the germline ends. Germline lookup yields CDR1 SEHNR and CDR2 FQNEAQ (reference sequence). CDR3 nucleotides: TGTGCCAGCAGTGAACGGGACTTTCGCAATGAGCAGTTCTTC. This translates into CASSERDFRNEQFF.

The V and J genes are TRBV7-3 and TRBJ2-1, with D possibly matching TRBD2 (6 bases). Trimming took off 5 bases at V and 10 bases at J, with 15 bases between the two ends. The CDR3 has 13 residues. Germline V lookup: CDR1 SGHTA, CDR2 FQGTGA. The DNA of the CDR3 is TGTGCCAGCAGCCCGGGGGACCGCCAGGAGCAGTTCTTC. Amino acids: CASSPGDRQEQFF.

The chain couples TRBV7-9 to TRBJ1-4, with D perhaps TRBD1 (5 bases). Looked up from germline, CDR1 is SEHNR and CDR2 is FQNEAQ (reference sequence). Trimming shortened V by 2 bases and J by 7 bases, and 17 bases separated the two germline ends. CDR3 length: 16 amino acids. CDR3 region: CASSLKGARAGEKLFF. In nucleotides, the CDR3 is TGTGCCAGCAGCTTAAAGGGCGCCAGGGCGGGTGAAAAACTGTTTTTT.